Listed below are T cell receptor beta chains from one sample, sequenced in a study of blood T cell repertoires in COVID-19. The protocol was immunoSEQ multiplex PCR, while the TCRdb copy is restricted to in-frame clones and leaves out a portion. The sample contains 300,000 or so clones, around 92% of which appear only once. Sequencing was carried out using peripheral blood. The receptors shown here come from a man in his late teens or twenties who had recovered from COVID-19. Both conserved end residues are part of each CDR3. A D gene is named only where the DNA matches it firmly. The size entry is marked missing in some rows and otherwise reads once, few, many or a size class.

-,TRBD1,TRBV5-4,TRBJ2-5,17,CASSSSGQGASQETQYF,TGTGCCAGCAGCTCATCTGGACAGGGGGCTTCCCAAGAGACCCAGTACTTC
-,-,TRBV6-5,TRBJ1-1,13,CASSWGSNTEAFF,TGTGCCAGCAGCTGGGGCTCGAACACTGAAGCTTTCTTT
-,-,TRBV18,TRBJ1-2,17,CASSPKAAYGGGNGYTF,TGTGCCAGCTCACCTAAAGCCGCTTATGGAGGAGGGAATGGCTACACCTTC
-,-,TRBV11-2,TRBJ2-3,14,CASSWNSGTDTQYF,TGTGCCAGCAGCTGGAATAGCGGCACAGATACGCAGTATTTT
-,TRBD1,TRBV30,TRBJ2-7,12,CAFRTGPYEQYF,TGTGCCTTCCGGACAGGACCCTACGAGCAGTACTTC
-,TRBD1,TRBV18,TRBJ2-7,14,CASSPRQGEYEQYF,TGTGCCAGCTCGCCGAGACAGGGGGAGTACGAGCAGTACTTC
few,-,TRBV5-1,TRBJ1-1,14,CASSLGQQNTEAFF,TGCGCCAGCAGCTTGGGACAGCAGAACACTGAAGCTTTCTTT
-,TRBD1,TRBV7-2,TRBJ2-7,15,CASSSPGQGAYEQYF,TGTGCCAGCAGCTCACCGGGACAGGGGGCTTACGAGCAGTACTTC
-,-,TRBV19,TRBJ1-2,12,CASTLDSYGYTF,TGTGCCAGTACCCTAGACAGCTATGGCTACACCTTC
-,TRBD2,TRBV6-1,TRBJ2-1,16,CASSAHGLANYNEQFF,TGTGCCAGCAGTGCTCACGGACTAGCCAACTACAATGAGCAGTTCTTC
-,TRBD1,TRBV19,TRBJ2-2,14,CASRLTGATGELFF,TGTGCCAGTAGACTTACAGGGGCCACCGGGGAGCTGTTTTTT
-,-,TRBV5-4,TRBJ1-6,18,CASSSTGTTSSYNSPLHF,TGTGCCAGCAGCTCCACCGGGACAACGTCCTCCTATAATTCACCCCTCCACTTT
once,TRBD1,TRBV5-6,TRBJ1-1,16,CASSLVGGTTNTEAFF,TGTGCCAGCAGCTTGGTAGGGGGCACCACAAACACTGAAGCTTTCTTT
-,-,TRBV6-2/TRBV6-3,TRBJ1-1,23,CASSPHSRFPGPRGHYRGTEAFF,TGTGCCAGCAGCCCTCACTCTCGGTTCCCCGGCCCCAGGGGCCACTACCGAGGGACTGAAGCTTTCTTT
-,-,TRBV6-6,TRBJ2-3,15,CASSFPSQGTDTQYF,TGTGCCAGCAGTTTTCCCTCCCAGGGCACAGATACGCAGTATTTT
-,-,TRBV9,TRBJ1-6,16,CASSPFPSSYNSPLHF,TGTGCCAGCAGCCCGTTTCCGAGCTCCTATAATTCACCCCTCCACTTT